Below are 28 T cell receptor beta chains sequenced from a single sample in a study of blood T cell repertoires in COVID-19. Assay used: immunoSEQ multiplex PCR; TCRdb lists only in-frame clones, some missing. The table includes about 440,000 clones, roughly 88% detected once. The specimen sequenced was peripheral blood. These receptors were taken from a woman aged 50 to 60 with COVID-19, enrolled during active disease.

The genes are TRBV9 and TRBJ1-3; D may be TRBD1 (6 bases). The germline V gene has CDR1 SGDLS and CDR2 YYNGEE. This CDR3 comprises 17 residues. V lost 1 base and J lost 1, with 15 bases in between. The CDR3 protein is CASSVSRTVRSGNTIYF. The DNA of the CDR3 is TGTGCCAGCAGCGTAAGCCGGACAGTACGATCTGGAAACACCATATATTTT.

The chain links TRBV5-5 to TRBJ2-7, with D perhaps matching TRBD2 (6 bases). The germline CDR1 and CDR2 sequences are SGHKS and YYEKEE (reference sequence). V lost 0 bases, J lost 6 bases, and 13 bases lay in between. This CDR3 has 14 amino acids. CDR3: CASSLGGTGSEQYF. DNA for the CDR3: TGTGCCAGCAGCTTGGGAGGGACCGGGAGCGAGCAGTACTTC.

CDR3 amino acids: CASSLQGQPRYEQYF. DNA of the CDR3: TGTGCCAGCAGCTTACAGGGACAGCCTCGGTACGAGCAGTACTTC. The chain carries TRBV11-2 and TRBJ2-7; 7 bases are a match to TRBD1. The ends lost 2 bases at V and 4 bases at J; junction bases unmatched: 8. This CDR3 comprises 15 residues. Germline values: CDR1 SGHAT, CDR2 FQNNGV.

This sequence joins TRBV6-5 and TRBJ1-2; TRBD1 agrees at 8 bases. CDR1 MNHEY and CDR2 SVGAGI come from the germline V gene. V trimming: 8 bases; J trimming: 6 bases; junction bases outside the gene matches: 8. The CDR3 contains 13 residues. The CDR3 loop is CASLRTGRDGYTF. The CDR3 coding sequence is TGTGCCAGCTTAAGGACAGGGAGGGATGGCTACACCTTC.

In the case of this clone: Other nucleotide sequences from this sample produce the same CDR3. The chain uses TRBV12-3 or TRBV12-4 and TRBJ1-2, with no clear D. V was trimmed by 3 bases and J by 3 bases, leaving 8 bases between them. The CDR3 spans 13 residues. In DNA form, the CDR3 reads TGTGCCAGCAGTTTGCCCGGGGACTATGGCTACACCTTC. It codes for CASSLPGDYGYTF.

The chain uses TRBV4-2 and TRBJ2-3; 11 bases align to TRBD1. Germline trimming cut 1 base from V and 4 bases from J; bases unmatched to any gene: 4. CDR1 and CDR2 from the germline V gene are LGHNA and YNFKEQ. The CDR3 totals 16 residues. CDR3 sequence reads: CASSQAGTGGADTQYF. CDR3 coding DNA: TGTGCCAGCAGCCAAGCCGGGACAGGGGGGGCAGATACGCAGTATTTT.

V and J are TRBV29-1 and TRBJ1-2, with D unresolved. The V gene lost 1 base and the J gene lost 4 bases, with 10 bases spanning the gap. There are 13 residues in the CDR3. The germline V gene has CDR1 SQVTM and CDR2 ANQGSEA. The CDR3 coding sequence is TGCAGCGTTGAAGTCCCCAGGCGCTATGGCTACACCTTC. Its translation: CSVEVPRRYGYTF.

This clone has just one count. The CDR3 region has the DNA TGTGCCAGCAGCTTATCCGTTGATGGCTACACCTTC. This codes for CASSLSVDGYTF. V gene TRBV7-8 combines with J gene TRBJ1-2; no clear D gene. This CDR3 has 12 residues. V lost 2 bases, J lost 6 bases, and 7 bases lay in between. Per germline, CDR1 SGHVS and CDR2 FQNEAQ.

The V call is TRBV14, the J call TRBJ2-1; the match to TRBD1 covers 7 bases. The germline V gene has CDR1 SGHDN and CDR2 FVKESK. The CDR3 contains 16 residues. Trimming took 3 bases from V and 4 from J; bases not matched to a gene: 9. In DNA, the CDR3 is TGTGCCAGCAGCCACCATCGACAGGGTCAATACAATGAGCAGTTCTTC. Amino acids: CASSHHRQGQYNEQFF.

V is TRBV2 and J is TRBJ2-2; D is uncertain. Germline values: CDR1 SNHLY, CDR2 FYNNEI. The V and J ends lost 6 bases and 0 bases respectively, with 11 bases between them. The CDR3 is 15 amino acids. The CDR3 DNA sequence: TGTGCCAGCAGGCGCTCACCGGCGAACACCGGGGAGCTGTTTTTT. Translated: CASRRSPANTGELFF.

This clone was recorded once. This chain connects TRBV27 to TRBJ2-3, with 8 positions matching TRBD1. This CDR3 has 16 amino acids. Germline CDR1 MNHEY, CDR2 SMNVEV (reference sequence). V trimming: 1 base; J trimming: 4 bases; junction bases outside the gene matches: 7. The CDR3 region is CASSLLDRALADTQYF. CDR3 in DNA: TGTGCCAGCAGTTTATTGGACAGGGCTTTGGCAGATACGCAGTATTTT.

The rearrangement joins TRBV6-4 to TRBJ2-5, with TRBD1 matching over 7 bases. CDR1 and CDR2 (germline): MRHNA, SNTAGT. The CDR3 totals 12 residues. V shed 11 bases and J 5 bases; nucleotides not matched to a gene: 8. The CDR3 sequence: CARQGLRETQYF. The CDR3 DNA reads as TGTGCCCGACAGGGCCTCCGGGAGACCCAGTACTTC.

The CDR3 loop reads CASSQGRSGYTF. The CDR3 DNA reads TGTGCCAGCAGCCAGGGGCGAAGTGGCTACACCTTC. The chain recombines TRBV6-5 with TRBJ1-2; the D gene is possibly TRBD1 (6 bases). V lost 6 bases, J lost 7 bases, and 12 bases lay in between. The CDR3 length is 12 residues. Germline lookup yields CDR1 MNHEY and CDR2 SVGAGI.

This clone was observed once. The genes are TRBV18 and TRBJ1-4; D is perhaps TRBD1 (6 bases). V was clipped by 0 bases and J by 7 bases, with 12 bases between them. CDR3 length: 15 amino acids. The V gene's germline CDR1 is KGHSH and CDR2 LQKENI. CDR3 nucleotide sequence: TGTGCCAGCTCACCACCGTCACAGGGAAGTGAAAAACTGTTTTTT. This codes for CASSPPSQGSEKLFF.

The chain combines TRBV27 with TRBJ1-2; 8 nucleotides line up with TRBD1. The CDR3 covers 15 residues. CDR1 and CDR2 (germline): MNHEY, SMNVEV (reference sequence). The ends lost 6 bases at V and 4 bases at J; junction bases unmatched: 10. The chain's CDR3 is CASSSPDRGSYGYTF. CDR3 sequence (DNA): TGTGCCAGCAGCTCCCCTGACAGGGGCAGCTATGGCTACACCTTC.

This clone showed up just a few times. The chain recombines TRBV11-2 with TRBJ2-6; TRBD2 is a possible D gene (6 bases). The V and J ends lost 2 bases and 3 bases respectively, with 8 bases between them. The germline CDR1 and CDR2 sequences are SGHAT and FQNNGV. The CDR3 spans 15 residues. The CDR3 sequence is CASSLRGSGANVLTF. The CDR3, as DNA: TGTGCCAGCAGCTTACGGGGGAGTGGGGCCAACGTCCTGACTTTC.

Notes on this clone: Additional DNA sequences in this sample encode the identical CDR3. The J gene is TRBJ1-6, the V gene TRBV12-3 or TRBV12-4; perhaps TRBD1 as D (5 bases). The length of the CDR3 is 13 residues. V lost 1 base and J 7 bases, leaving 5 bases between the germline ends. As DNA, the CDR3 is TGTGCCAGCAGTTTAGGGGGCAATTCACCCCTCCACTTT. Amino acid sequence: CASSLGGNSPLHF.

V usage is TRBV19 and J usage is TRBJ1-1, with 8 bases matching TRBD1. Germline assignment: CDR1 LNHDA and CDR2 SQIVND (reference sequence). This CDR3 contains 13 residues. The V segment lost 4 bases and the J segment 7 bases; nucleotides outside the gene matches: 5. CDR3 nucleotide sequence: TGTGCCAGTAGTACGAATGGACAGGGTGAAGCTTTCTTT. Amino acid sequence: CASSTNGQGEAFF.

The gene calls are TRBV19 and TRBJ1-1; D is perhaps TRBD1 (5 bases). Trimming shortened V by 1 base and J by 7 bases, and 10 bases separated the two germline ends. Germline V CDR1 and CDR2: LNHDA, SQIVND (reference sequence). CDR3 length equals 13 residues. The CDR3 reads CASSIVGGDEAFF. DNA for the CDR3: TGTGCCAGTAGTATAGTCGGGGGTGATGAAGCTTTCTTT.

This rearrangement joins TRBV10-3 to TRBJ1-6; 9 nucleotides agree with TRBD1. Germline V gives CDR1 ENHRY, CDR2 SYGVKD. V lost 1 base to trimming and J lost 7 bases; unmatched junction nucleotides: 2. CDR3 size: 15 residues. The CDR3 bases are TGTGCCATCAGTGAGTGGGGGACAGGGAATTCACCCCTCCACTTT. Its protein is CAISEWGTGNSPLHF.

Points on this clone: The limits of the CDR3 on the DNA are not certain, so only TCRdb's listed CDR3 is given. The rearrangement uses TRBV30 and TRBJ1-5. CDR1 is GTSNPN and CDR2 is SVGIG in the germline V gene (reference sequence). The CDR3 has 12 residues if both end residues are counted. CDR3 sequence reads: CAWSVLSGPQHF.

The chain employs TRBV30 and TRBJ1-5, with unresolved D. Germline V gene lookup returns CDR1 GTSNPN and CDR2 SVGIG (reference sequence). Trimming took off 0 bases at V and 7 bases at J, with 10 bases between the two ends. The CDR3 contains 13 residues. CDR3 nucleotides: TGTGCCTGGAGTGTCCCGGGTGGGCAGCCCCAGCATTTT. Residues: CAWSVPGGQPQHF.

The genes are TRBV18 and TRBJ1-4; 8 bases agree with TRBD1. This CDR3 is built from 16 residues. The trim removed 3 bases at V and 8 bases at J, leaving 11 bases unmatched. The germline gives CDR1 KGHSH, CDR2 LQKENI. The CDR3 protein is CASSPDRGQRTEKLFF. CDR3 in DNA: TGTGCCAGCTCACCCGACAGGGGACAAAGGACGGAAAAACTGTTTTTT. Supplemented by reference TRBV18 and TRBJ1-4, the full variable domain reads NAGVMQNPRHLVRRRGQEARLRCSPMKGHSHVYWYRQLPEEGLKFMVYLQKENIIDESGMPKERFSAEFPKEGPSILRIQQVVRGDSAAYFCASSPDRGQRTEKLFFGSGTQLSVL.

The chain recombines TRBV19 with TRBJ1-1; D unresolved. V gave up 9 bases and J gave up 5 bases, with 19 bases separating them. The CDR3 covers 14 residues. Germline CDR1 LNHDA, CDR2 SQIVND (reference sequence). CDR3 region: CASYRGTAGTEAFF. The DNA of the CDR3 is TGTGCCAGCTATAGAGGAACGGCGGGGACTGAAGCTTTCTTT. The variable domain in full, with the rest retrieved from reference TRBV19 and TRBJ1-1, is DGGITQSPKYLFRKEGQNVTLSCEQNLNHDAMYWYRQDPGQGLRLIYYSQIVNDFQKGDIAEGYSVSREKKESFPLTVTSAQKNPTAFYLCASYRGTAGTEAFFGQGTRLTVV.

The V gene is TRBV5-6, the J gene TRBJ1-6, with D maybe TRBD1 (5 bases). The CDR3 is 13 amino acids. Germline CDR1 reads SGHDT; CDR2 reads YYEEEE. V was trimmed by 5 bases and J by 10 bases, leaving 13 bases between them. CDR3 sequence reads: CASSTRGSSPLHF. In nucleotides, the CDR3 is TGTGCCAGCAGTACCCGGGGGTCGTCACCCCTCCACTTT.

The CDR3: CASSRTARQPQHF. The CDR3 coding sequence is TGTGCCAGCAGTCGGACTGCCAGGCAGCCCCAGCATTTT. The V call is TRBV6-5, the J call TRBJ1-5; D is ambiguous. The germline CDR1 and CDR2 sequences are MNHEY and SVGAGI. Trimming left V 5 bases short and J 7 bases short, with 12 bases between. The CDR3 covers 13 residues.

This chain uses TRBV6-5 with TRBJ2-3, with TRBD2 as a possible D gene (6 bases). Germline V gene sequence: CDR1 MNHEY, CDR2 SVGAGI. The CDR3 has 12 amino acids. The germline V and J ends were trimmed by 7 bases and 4 bases, with 9 bases remaining between them. The CDR3 coding sequence is TGTGCCAGCAACGGGGGTTCAGATACGCAGTATTTT. Protein sequence: CASNGGSDTQYF.

The J gene is TRBJ2-3, the V gene TRBV7-9; possibly TRBD1 for D (6 bases). Trimming pared 2 bases from V and 1 base from J, leaving 10 bases between. The V gene's germline CDR1 is SEHNR and CDR2 FQNEAQ (reference sequence). The CDR3 has 15 amino acids. The CDR3 loop reads CASSLLRQGTDTQYF. The CDR3, as DNA: TGTGCCAGCAGCTTACTCAGACAGGGCACAGATACGCAGTATTTT.